Listed below are T cell receptor beta chains from one sample, sequenced in a study of cytomegalovirus exposure and HLA in healthy donors. Libraries were prepared by immunoSEQ multiplex PCR; TCRdb keeps only in-frame clonotypes and omits some of them. Among roughly 200,000 clones listed, around 80% were seen once. Sequencing used PBMCs. The origin of the receptors is a woman in her thirties in good health and CMV-seropositive. The CDR3 runs from the conserved cysteine through the conserved F or W.

CDR3aa: CASSLHQGWETQYF
len: 14
v_gene: TRBV11-2

CDR3aa: CASSLSGVGELFF
len: 13
v_gene: TRBV7-6

CDR3aa: CASSLGTSVLTGELFF
len: 16
v_gene: TRBV7-8

CDR3aa: CASSQTGQGHEQYF
len: 14
v_gene: TRBV9

CDR3aa: CASSYSRKEGEQYF
len: 14
v_gene: TRBV6-5

CDR3aa: CASSMRNYNEQFF
len: 13
v_gene: TRBV19

CDR3aa: CASSPEGGPTEAFF
len: 14
v_gene: TRBV9

CDR3aa: CASSERGGAPWDTQYF
len: 16
v_gene: TRBV6-1

CDR3aa: CASSETGQQETQYF
len: 14
v_gene: TRBV10-2

CDR3aa: CSVRSTAGEQYF
len: 12
v_gene: TRBV29-1

CDR3aa: CASEDRGSSTGELFF
len: 15
v_gene: TRBV25-1

CDR3aa: CASSYVGPSYEQYF
len: 14
v_gene: TRBV5-1

CDR3aa: CASSVAGLAQETQYF
len: 15
v_gene: TRBV9

CDR3aa: CASSVLGADSGNTIYF
len: 16
v_gene: TRBV9

CDR3aa: CASSLGPGQGVYEQYF
len: 16
v_gene: TRBV7-8

CDR3aa: CASSYSHLQGGNTIYF
len: 16
v_gene: TRBV6-5

CDR3aa: CATSSRGFNQPQHF
len: 14
v_gene: TRBV15

CDR3aa: CASSIVADSGRDTQYF
len: 16
v_gene: TRBV19

CDR3aa: CASSPLAGQNTGELFF
len: 16
v_gene: TRBV18

CDR3aa: CASSDPGQGDF
len: 11
v_gene: TRBV6-4